The sample holds many counts of the clone carrying this T cell receptor (beta chain). TCRdb called the 5' RACE reads again in MiXCR, with one record for every CDR3 protein. The data show 100,000 to 150,000 distinct CDR3 sequences, about 13% seen once. This sample was included in a study of CD8 T cells in ankylosing spondylitis. CDR3 size: 17 residues. Trimming removed 7 bases at V and 0 bases at J, with 16 bases between. Germline CDR1 reads MNHEY; CDR2 reads SMNVEV (reference sequence). The J gene is TRBJ2-6, the V gene TRBV27; weak D call: TRBD2 (6 bases). The source material was blood, either unsorted or a sorted T cell fraction (not recorded which). The sequence came from a female donor with ankylosing spondylitis or in good health (not recorded which). The CDR3: CASKLAARISGANVLTF. The CDR3 coding sequence is TGTGCCAGCAAATTAGCGGCAAGGATCTCTGGGGCCAACGTCCTGACTTTC. Using reference TRBV27 and TRBJ2-6 for the parts outside the CDR3, the full variable domain is EAQVTQNPRYLITVTGKKLTVTCSQNMNHEYMSWYRQDPGLGLRQIYYSMNVEVTDKGDVPEGYKVSRKEKRNFPLILESPSPNQTSLYFCASKLAARISGANVLTFGAGSRLTVL.